This entry features one TCR beta chain sequence. This record belongs to a study of blood T cell repertoires in COVID-19. Study in general: Some COVID-19 samples were acute and others convalescent; all came from the United States, Italy and Spain. The cDNA or gDNA used as material had been derived from T cells, B-cell-depleted T cells, or PBMCs.

This CDR3 has 16 amino acids. Trimming removed 4 bases from V and 3 bases from J; junction bases left unmatched: 11. Germline CDR1 ENHRY, CDR2 SYGVKD. Per the original methods: Counts of nucleated cells, estimated from reference gene primer amplification, were obtained. Only in-frame clones appear in the TCRdb table, and some are missing; sequencing was by immunoSEQ multiplex PCR. V and J calls and clone size come straight from that table; D and trimming were deduced from the DNA. The sample includes around 300,000 clones, about 86% of them seen just once. This clonotype was sampled from a woman aged 25 to 39 who had recovered from COVID-19. The chain is built from TRBV10-3 and TRBJ1-2, with TRBD1 identical over 7 bases. Sequencing input: peripheral blood. As DNA, the CDR3 is TGTGCCATCAGTGCGTCAGGGGGACCAAGTTACTATGGCTACACCTTC. This encodes CAISASGGPSYYGYTF.